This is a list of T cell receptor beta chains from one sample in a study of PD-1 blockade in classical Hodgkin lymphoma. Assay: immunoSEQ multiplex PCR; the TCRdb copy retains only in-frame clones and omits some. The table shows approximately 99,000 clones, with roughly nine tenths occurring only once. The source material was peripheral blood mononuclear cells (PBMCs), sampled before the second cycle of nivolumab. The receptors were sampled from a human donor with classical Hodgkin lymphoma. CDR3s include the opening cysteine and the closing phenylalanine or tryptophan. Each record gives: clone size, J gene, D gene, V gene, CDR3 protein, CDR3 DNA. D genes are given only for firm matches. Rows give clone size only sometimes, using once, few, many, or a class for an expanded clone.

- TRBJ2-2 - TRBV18 CASSPRDSTDGELFF TGTGCCAGCTCACCCCGAGACAGTACCGACGGGGAGCTGTTTTTT
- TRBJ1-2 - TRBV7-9 CASSFQGRGGTNYGYTF TGTGCCAGCAGCTTCCAAGGGAGGGGCGGAACTAACTATGGCTACACCTTC
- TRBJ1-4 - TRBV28 CASGRQDGEKLFF TGTGCCAGCGGTAGACAGGATGGAGAAAAACTGTTTTTT
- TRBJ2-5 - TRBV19 CASSIGTGGTQYF TGTGCCAGTAGTATAGGGACTGGGGGGACCCAGTACTTC
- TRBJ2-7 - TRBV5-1 CASSSDYEQYF TGCGCCAGCAGCTCCGACTACGAGCAGTACTTC
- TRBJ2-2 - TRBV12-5 CASGSRNAGELFF TGTGCTAGTGGTTCACGGAACGCCGGGGAGCTGTTTTTT
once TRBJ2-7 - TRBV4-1 CASSQVGRAAYEQYF TGCGCCAGCAGCCAAGTTGGCAGGGCAGCCTACGAGCAGTACTTC
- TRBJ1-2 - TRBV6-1 CASSEGPGTAYGYTF TGTGCCAGCAGTGAAGGCCCCGGGACGGCATATGGCTACACCTTC
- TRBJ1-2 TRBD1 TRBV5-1 CASSGSPYTGGVTYGYTF TGCGCCAGCAGCGGGTCACCATATACAGGGGGCGTAACGTATGGCTACACCTTC
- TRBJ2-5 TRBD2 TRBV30 CAWNLAGETQYF TGTGCCTGGAATCTAGCGGGAGAGACCCAGTACTTC
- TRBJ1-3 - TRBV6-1 CASSALTASGNTIYF TGTGCCAGCAGTGCTTTGACAGCCTCTGGAAACACCATATATTTT
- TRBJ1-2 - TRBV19 CASSTRTETNYGYTF TGTGCCAGTAGTACTCGGACGGAGACTAACTATGGCTACACCTTC
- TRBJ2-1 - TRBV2 CASMGPIGDEQFF TGTGCCAGCATGGGACCAATCGGGGATGAGCAGTTCTTC
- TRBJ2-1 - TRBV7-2 CASSSGKDEQFF TGTGCCAGCAGCTCCGGTAAGGATGAGCAGTTCTTC
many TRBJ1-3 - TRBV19 CASSNGGNTIYF TGTGCCAGTAGTAATGGAGGAAACACCATATATTTT
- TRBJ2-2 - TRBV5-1 CASHSDGQNTGELFF TGCGCCAGCCACTCCGACGGACAGAACACCGGGGAGCTGTTTTTT
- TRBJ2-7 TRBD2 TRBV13 CASSKSGTSVSYEQYF TGTGCCAGCAGCAAGTCCGGGACTAGCGTAAGCTACGAGCAGTACTTC
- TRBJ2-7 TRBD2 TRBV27 CASSFQGPLAERYEQYF TGTGCCAGCAGTTTCCAAGGCCCACTAGCGGAGCGCTACGAGCAGTACTTC
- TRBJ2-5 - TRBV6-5 CASSYGRGTQETQYF TGTGCCAGCAGTTACGGTCGGGGGACCCAAGAGACCCAGTACTTC
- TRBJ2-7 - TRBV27 CASSYSGLTYEQYF TGTGCCAGCAGTTATTCGGGGCTGACCTACGAGCAGTACTTC
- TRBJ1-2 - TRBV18 CATTPQKKGGHGYTF TGTGCCACCACCCCACAAAAAAAGGGGGGACATGGCTACACCTTC
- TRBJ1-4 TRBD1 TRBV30 CAWKWATGTTKLFF TGTGCCTGGAAGTGGGCGACAGGGACGACGAAACTGTTTTTT
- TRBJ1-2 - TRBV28 CASSLDGNYGYTF TGTGCCAGCAGTTTAGACGGAAACTATGGCTACACCTTC
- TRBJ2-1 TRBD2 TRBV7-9 CASSPTGLAYNEQFF TGTGCCAGCAGCCCCACGGGACTAGCGTACAATGAGCAGTTCTTC
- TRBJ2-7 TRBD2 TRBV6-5 CASSYYREGSYEQYF TGTGCCAGCAGTTACTACCGGGAGGGCTCCTACGAGCAGTACTTC
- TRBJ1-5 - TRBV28 CASSQDLGNQPQHF TGTGCCAGCAGCCAGGATTTAGGCAATCAGCCCCAGCATTTT
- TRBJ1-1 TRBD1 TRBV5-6 CASSVWGTGVMNTEAFF TGTGCCAGCAGCGTGTGGGGGACAGGCGTTATGAACACTGAAGCTTTCTTT
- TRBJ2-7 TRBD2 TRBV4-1 CASSARTSGKDSYEQYF TGCGCCAGCAGCGCCCGGACTAGCGGGAAGGACTCCTACGAGCAGTACTTC
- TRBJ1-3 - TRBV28 CASTRSGDTIYF TGTGCCAGCACGCGGTCGGGGGACACCATATATTTT
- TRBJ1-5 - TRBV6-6 CASSYGEGYQPQHF TGTGCCAGCAGTTACGGAGAGGGCTATCAGCCCCAGCATTTT
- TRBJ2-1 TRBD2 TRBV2 CASSEAGLAGSNEQFF TGTGCCAGCAGTGAAGCGGGACTAGCGGGGAGTAATGAGCAGTTCTTC
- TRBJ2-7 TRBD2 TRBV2 CASSLNPGLEAREQYF TGTGCCAGCAGTCTCAACCCGGGACTAGAAGCGAGAGAGCAGTACTTC
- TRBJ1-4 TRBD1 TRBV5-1 CASSFDRAGEKLFF TGCGCCAGCAGCTTCGACAGGGCTGGTGAAAAACTGTTTTTT
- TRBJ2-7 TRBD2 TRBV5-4 CASSKLATDSRYSYEQYF TGTGCCAGCAGCAAACTAGCGACGGACTCCCGGTACTCCTACGAGCAGTACTTC
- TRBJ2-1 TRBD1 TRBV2 CASRDRGPSYNEQFF TGTGCCAGCAGGGACAGGGGCCCGTCCTACAATGAGCAGTTCTTC
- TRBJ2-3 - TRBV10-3 CAISVGGEATDTQYF TGTGCCATCAGTGTTGGCGGCGAGGCCACAGATACGCAGTATTTT
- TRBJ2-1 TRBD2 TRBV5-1 CASSLARTRGSYNEQFF TGCGCCAGCAGCTTGGCTCGGACTAGAGGGTCCTACAATGAGCAGTTCTTC
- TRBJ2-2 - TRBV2 CASKTGELFF TGTGCCAGCAAAACCGGGGAGCTGTTTTTT
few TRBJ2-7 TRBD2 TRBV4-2 CASSQVGLADYEQYF TGTGCCAGCAGCCAAGTGGGACTAGCGGATTACGAGCAGTACTTC
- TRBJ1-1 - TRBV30 CAAHSWGGSSEAFF TGTGCCGCCCACTCCTGGGGGGGGAGCTCTGAAGCTTTCTTT
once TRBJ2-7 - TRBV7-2 CASSLGGTWPYEQYF TGTGCCAGCAGCCTGGGTGGGACCTGGCCCTACGAGCAGTACTTC
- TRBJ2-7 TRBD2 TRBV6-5 CASSYTSGRNEQYF TGTGCCAGCAGTTACACTAGCGGGAGGAACGAGCAGTACTTC
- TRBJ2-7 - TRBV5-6 CASSPTPQGEQYF TGTGCCAGCAGCCCGACCCCCCAAGGCGAGCAGTACTTC
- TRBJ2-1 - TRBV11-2 CASNIVGENNEQFF TGTGCCAGCAACATAGTCGGGGAGAACAATGAGCAGTTCTTC
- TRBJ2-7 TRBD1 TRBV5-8 CASSFGTALTYEQYF TGTGCCAGCAGCTTCGGGACAGCCCTGACCTACGAGCAGTACTTC
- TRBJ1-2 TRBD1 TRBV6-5 CASSYLGQGRGYTF TGTGCCAGCAGTTACCTCGGACAGGGCAGAGGCTACACCTTC
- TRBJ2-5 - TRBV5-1 CASSPPGETQYF TGCGCCAGCAGCCCGCCCGGAGAGACCCAGTACTTC
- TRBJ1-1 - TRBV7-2 CASSRTMTLNSKAFF TGTGCCAGCAGCAGGACCATGACCCTTAACTCTAAAGCTTTCTTT